The clone carrying this TCR beta chain showed up just a few times. Antigen unknown. Unique molecular identifiers were incorporated during preparation of the TCRbeta library. One entry per CDR3 protein results from TCRdb running MiXCR on the PCR reads. This sample has hundreds of thousands of distinct CDR3 sequences, with 10% to 15% found just once. This specimen comes from a study of T-cell reconstitution after alpha-beta-depleted transplantation in children. Study-wide results and limits: Fresh T-cell production supplied most of the T-cell counts and diversity seen one year after transplant.

This CDR3 is 15 amino acids long. The V and J ends lost 3 bases and 4 bases respectively, with 13 bases between them. Here the sequenced sample was PBMCs, mostly from graft donor cells, taken 360 days after TCRalphabeta/CD19-depleted stem cell transplant. This clonotype was sampled from a male patient younger than 18 who had a stem cell transplant for acute myeloid leukemia, so the T cells may come from the graft donor. This chain connects TRBV12-3 or TRBV12-4 to TRBJ2-1, with D possibly matching TRBD2 (6 bases). The CDR3: CASSFWGRQYNEQFF. In DNA, the CDR3 is TGTGCCAGCAGTTTTTGGGGGAGGCAGTACAATGAGCAGTTCTTC.